This TCR beta chain was recovered during a study of blood T cell repertoires in COVID-19. The CDR3 spans 17 residues. Germline V gene sequence: CDR1 SGHAT, CDR2 FQNNGV. Trimming left V 0 bases short and J 0 bases short, with 15 bases between. The method was immunoSEQ multiplex PCR; TCRdb's version includes in-frame clones alone and lacks a portion of them. The table shows approximately 150,000 clones, with 70% to 90% occurring only once. The specimen was PBMCs or T cells enriched from blood (not recorded which). The gene calls are TRBV11-2 and TRBJ2-7; perhaps TRBD1 as D (6 bases). This TCR derives from a middle-aged woman who had recovered from COVID-19. Written as DNA, the CDR3 is TGTGCCAGCAGCTTAGAACCTTCAGGGGTATTCTCCTACGAGCAGTACTTC. Translating it yields CASSLEPSGVFSYEQYF.